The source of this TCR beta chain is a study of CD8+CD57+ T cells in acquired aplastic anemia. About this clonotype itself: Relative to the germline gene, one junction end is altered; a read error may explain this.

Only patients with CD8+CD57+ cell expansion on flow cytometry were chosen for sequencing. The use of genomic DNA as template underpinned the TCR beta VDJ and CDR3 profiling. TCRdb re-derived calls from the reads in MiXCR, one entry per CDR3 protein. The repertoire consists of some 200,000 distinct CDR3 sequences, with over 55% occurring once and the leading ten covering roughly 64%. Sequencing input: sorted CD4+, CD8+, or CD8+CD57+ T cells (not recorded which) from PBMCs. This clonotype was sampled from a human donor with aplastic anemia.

CDR3 region: CASSESDITGELFF. The CDR3 bases are TGCGCCAGCAGCGAGTCGGACATAACCGGGGAGCTGTTTTTT. The V call is TRBV10-2, the J call TRBJ2-2; a weak D match, TRBD1 (5 bases). Germline values: CDR1 WSHSY, CDR2 SAAADI. There are 14 residues in the CDR3.